This T cell receptor beta chain was found in a study of blood T cells in healthy people across ages. Study results and caveats: Roughly linearly, TCR beta diversity per million T cells fell as age increased. Expanded clonotype changes were possibly confounded by unknown donor CMV status.

The second PCR ran roughly 7 to 12 cycles with a sample-barcoded 5' primer and J-beta primers. TCRdb reanalysed the 5' RACE reads using MiXCR and keeps one entry per CDR3 protein. The data show 750,000 to 950,000 distinct CDR3 sequences, 25% to 30% seen once. Remarks on this clonotype: What it binds is not known.

This CDR3 region has 14 residues. The germline V gene encodes CDR1 LGHDT and CDR2 YNNKEL (reference sequence). The same sample was also used in a study of T cells of mothers and their children. This second study says: Persistent microchimeric T cell clones were not found at ~100 per million sensitivity.

Sample: blood. This sequence originates from a boy aged 5-17 years in good health. The gene calls are TRBV3-1 and TRBJ2-5; D not resolved. Matching the DNA end better, TRBJ2-1 makes the J call doubtful. The chain's CDR3 is CASSQPRRRNEQFF. DNA of the CDR3: TGTGCCAGCAGCCAACCCCGACGGCGCAATGAGCAGTTCTTC.